Reported below is one T cell receptor beta chain. This clone was seen only a few times. There is no known antigen for this receptor. No per-base quality is available; no much larger clone lies one base away. The sample's time point label, in plain terms: baseline pretreatment blood. The sample's treatment or condition, from its label and the paper: 15 Gy SBRT to primary tumor, nephrectomy 4 weeks later. To track tumor-enriched clonotypes, serial peripheral blood was sampled from radiation-treated patients at baseline and at 2 weeks and 4 weeks after SBRT. Every patient had renal cell carcinoma of clear cell pathology. The QIAamp DNA Blood Mini Kit (Qiagen) was used to prepare genomic DNA for TCR sequencing. The analyses included only samples that passed all quality control checks. From the cysteine through the phenylalanine, the CDR3 covers 15 amino acids. The sequence is cut down to CDR3 DNA, 45 bases in frame from base 1. CDR1 and CDR2 are read off the germline V gene as WSHSY and SAAADI. The trim is 0 bases for V and 2 bases for J, with a gap of 8 bases between the germline ends.

The data stem from a study of radiation and T cells in renal cell carcinoma (dated by TCRdb to 2020 to 2021). Background for the entire study: The samples were obtained from a clinical trial, where primary renal cell carcinomas were treated with 15 Gy stereotactic body radiation therapy and then removed by nephrectomy 4 weeks afterward. In total, more than 50 samples underwent TCR beta sequencing: some 26 tumors plus 27 peripheral blood samples. Across all 55 or so samples, 4,016,671 unique CDR3 nucleotide sequences encoding about 2.4 million unique CDR3 amino acid sequences were identified. Overall results and qualifications from the work: Blood repertoire dynamics were not followed beyond 4 weeks after treatment. With a single-armed trial design, the study had no way to address how radiation dose or scheduling affects the TCR repertoire. Because no pretreatment tumor biopsies were available, whether clonotypes were present in the tumor at baseline could not be determined. Top tumor clonotypes rose in blood from baseline to 2 weeks post-radiation, then contracted by 4 weeks, suggesting transient expansion of tumor-resident clones.

Following the manufacturer's recommendations, the immunoSEQ kit was used to generate TCR beta libraries from genomic DNA. For library preparation, a first multiplex PCR was performed with proprietary primers, followed by a second PCR in which unique barcodes were added, and bead cleanups were performed after each round. Each sample batch included a kit-provided positive control reaction and a negative control reaction. The final libraries were assessed on an Agilent 4200 TapeStation D1000 ScreenTape, pooled by volume, and quantified by qPCR. Sequencing was performed on an Illumina NextSeq500 using a MidOutput 150-cycle cartridge, with 156 Read1 cycles, 15 Index1 cycles, and the kit custom primers. The pooled library was loaded at 0.9 to 1 pM with a roughly 20% PhiX control spike-in. Per the authors' processing: The vendor-processed data were analyzed in R, and a clonotype was defined as all T cells that share the same CDR3 nucleotide sequence. In the clone abundance analyses, frequencies in each sample were normalized to that sample's 10,000 most abundant clones. Public T cell clones, which averaged fewer than five per sample, were excluded before analysis. A difference in abundance of at least 32-fold between compartments was used to define tumor-enriched and baseline blood-enriched clonotypes. Clonotypes expanded or contracted between blood time points were identified with a beta-binomial differential abundance model. Tumor-blood repertoire similarity was measured with the Baroni-Urbani and Buser coefficient, and group comparisons used two-tailed Wilcoxon tests in R. Imported from immuneACCESS, the table was reduced by TCRdb to in-frame sequences with V and J called. These copies leave out some clones; in studies compared against another copy, an unresolved V gene accounts for under half, and the cause of the remainder is not known. That table is the source of V, J and clone size, and D and trimming were worked out from the DNA. The sample table records 110,000 to 150,000 clones; less than 85% of these occur just once. Roughly 25% of the sample lies in the top ten.

The sequence is built from TRBV10-2 and TRBJ1-3; no D gene is confidently identified. The starting material was blood, obtained from a patient whose treatment included radiotherapy and nephrectomy. The TCR comes from a woman aged 50 to 65 with renal cell carcinoma. The CDR3 has the sequence CASSESATPGNTIYF. The DNA is TGCGCCAGCAGTGAGTCCGCCACGCCTGGAAACACCATATATTTT.